This T cell receptor beta chain was observed in a study of T cell repertoires in cytomegalovirus infection. As for the study in general: Recently identified HLA-C-restricted CMV epitopes were used, and well-studied HLA-B-restricted CMV epitopes were used as well. Public TCR beta signature analysis indicated the presence of both CMV infection and matching HLA type.

In this sample, this clonotype turned up a few times. Its target is not known. Regarding the study as a whole: CMV-specific TCR beta clonotypes restricted by HLA-C dominated the ex vivo response.

One entry per CDR3 protein results from TCRdb running MiXCR on the reads. The table records under 95,000 distinct CDR3 sequences, 40% to 50% of them present only once. The TCR was taken from a human donor in good health (CMV status not recorded). Some clones in this sample may be carry-over from other donors' samples. The sample was CD8+ T cells from cultured PBMCs, taken from culture after CMV antigen stimulation.

CDR3 bases: TGTGCCAGCAGTGGACAGGCCTGGGCCGGGGAGCTGTTTTTT. Protein product: CASSGQAWAGELFF. V and J are TRBV6-1 and TRBJ2-2; a possible D gene is TRBD1 (6 bases). Germline loops: CDR1 MNHNS, CDR2 SASEGT. With 4 bases removed from V and 6 bases from J, the gap between germline ends came to 12 bases. The CDR3 spans 14 residues.